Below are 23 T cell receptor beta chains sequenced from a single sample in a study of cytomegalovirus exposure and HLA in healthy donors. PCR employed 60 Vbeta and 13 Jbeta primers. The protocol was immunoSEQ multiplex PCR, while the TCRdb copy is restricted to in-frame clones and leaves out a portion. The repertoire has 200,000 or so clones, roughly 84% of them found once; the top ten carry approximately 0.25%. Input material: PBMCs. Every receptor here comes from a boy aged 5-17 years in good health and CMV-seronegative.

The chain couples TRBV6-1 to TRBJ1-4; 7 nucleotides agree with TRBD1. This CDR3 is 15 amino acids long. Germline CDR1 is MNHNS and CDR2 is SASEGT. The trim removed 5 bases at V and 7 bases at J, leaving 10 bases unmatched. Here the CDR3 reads CASSTGDRLIEKLFF. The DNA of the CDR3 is TGTGCCAGCAGTACAGGGGACAGACTTATTGAAAAACTGTTTTTT.

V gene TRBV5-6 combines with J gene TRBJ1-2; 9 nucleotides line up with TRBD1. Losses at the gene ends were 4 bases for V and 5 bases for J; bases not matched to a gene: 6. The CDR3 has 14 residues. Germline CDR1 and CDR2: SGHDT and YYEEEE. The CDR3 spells CASSGDRVRYGYTF. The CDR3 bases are TGTGCCAGCAGCGGGGACAGGGTTCGGTATGGCTACACCTTC.

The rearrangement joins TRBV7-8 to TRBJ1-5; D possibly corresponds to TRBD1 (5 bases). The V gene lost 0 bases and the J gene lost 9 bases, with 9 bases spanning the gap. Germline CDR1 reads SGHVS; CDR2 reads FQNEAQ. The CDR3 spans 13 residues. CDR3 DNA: TGTGCCAGCAGCTTAGCGGCGGGGCGGCCCCAGCATTTT. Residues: CASSLAAGRPQHF.

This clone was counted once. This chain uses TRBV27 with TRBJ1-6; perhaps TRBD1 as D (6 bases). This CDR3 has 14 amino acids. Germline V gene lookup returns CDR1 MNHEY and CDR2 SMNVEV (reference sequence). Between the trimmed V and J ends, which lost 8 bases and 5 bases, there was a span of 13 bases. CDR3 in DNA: TGTGCCAGCCGTAGGGGGATTGATAATTCACCCCTCCACTTT. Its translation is CASRRGIDNSPLHF.

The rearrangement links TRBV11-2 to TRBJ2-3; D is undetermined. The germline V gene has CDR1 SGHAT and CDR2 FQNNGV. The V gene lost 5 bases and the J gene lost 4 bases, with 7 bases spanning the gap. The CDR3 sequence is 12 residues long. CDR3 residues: CASSRTSDTQYF. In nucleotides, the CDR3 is TGTGCCAGCAGCCGCACATCAGATACGCAGTATTTT.

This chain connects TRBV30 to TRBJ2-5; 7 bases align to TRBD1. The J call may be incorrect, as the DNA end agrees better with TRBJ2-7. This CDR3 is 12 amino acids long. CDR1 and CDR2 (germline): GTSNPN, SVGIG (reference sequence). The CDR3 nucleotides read TGTGCCTGGGACAGGGACTCCTACGAGCAGTACTTC. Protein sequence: CAWDRDSYEQYF.

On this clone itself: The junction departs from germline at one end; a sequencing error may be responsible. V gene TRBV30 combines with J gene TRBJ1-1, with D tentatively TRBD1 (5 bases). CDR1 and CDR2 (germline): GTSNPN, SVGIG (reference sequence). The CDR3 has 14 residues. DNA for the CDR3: TGTGCCTGGAGTTTCTTCGGGCGGGACGCTGAGGCTTTCTTT. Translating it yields CAWSFFGRDAEAFF.

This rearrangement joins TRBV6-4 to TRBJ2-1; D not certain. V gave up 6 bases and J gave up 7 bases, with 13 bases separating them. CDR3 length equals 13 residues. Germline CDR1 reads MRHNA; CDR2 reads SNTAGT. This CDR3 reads CASSLERWNEQFF. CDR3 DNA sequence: TGTGCCAGCAGCCTAGAAAGGTGGAATGAGCAGTTCTTC.

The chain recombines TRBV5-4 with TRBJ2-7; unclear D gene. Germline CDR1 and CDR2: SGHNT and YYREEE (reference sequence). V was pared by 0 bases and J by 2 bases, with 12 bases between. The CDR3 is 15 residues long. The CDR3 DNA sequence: TGTGCCAGCAGCTTGGGGGCAGGCAACCCCTACGAGCAGTACTTC. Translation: CASSLGAGNPYEQYF.

CDR3 in DNA: TGTGCCAGCAGCCGCCGGAGCGGGGGGGCAGATACGCAGTATTTT. Translated: CASSRRSGGADTQYF. V usage is TRBV5-4 and J usage is TRBJ2-3; 10 positions match TRBD2. In germline, CDR1 is SGHNT, CDR2 YYREEE (reference sequence). V shed 4 bases, J shed 4 bases, and the junction held 6 bases outside the gene matches. This CDR3 is 15 amino acids long.

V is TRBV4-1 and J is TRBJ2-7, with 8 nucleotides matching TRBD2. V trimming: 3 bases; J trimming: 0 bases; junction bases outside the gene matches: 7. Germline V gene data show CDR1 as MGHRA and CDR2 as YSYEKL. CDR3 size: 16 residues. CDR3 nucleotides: TGCGCCAGCAGCCACCCTTCCAGCGGGAGCTCCTACGAGCAGTACTTC. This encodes CASSHPSSGSSYEQYF.

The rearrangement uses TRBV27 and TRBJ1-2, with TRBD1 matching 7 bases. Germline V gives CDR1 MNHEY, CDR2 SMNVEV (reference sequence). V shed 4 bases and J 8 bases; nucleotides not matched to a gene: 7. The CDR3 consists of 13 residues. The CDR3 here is CASSSLTGSGYTF. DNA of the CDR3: TGTGCCAGCAGTTCCCTGACAGGGAGCGGCTACACCTTC.

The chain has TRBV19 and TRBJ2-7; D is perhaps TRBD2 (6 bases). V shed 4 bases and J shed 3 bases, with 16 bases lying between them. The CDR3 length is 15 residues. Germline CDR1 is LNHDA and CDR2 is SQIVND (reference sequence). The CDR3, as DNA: TGTGCCAGTAGTAGGACCGGGACTTCAGTCTACGAGCAGTACTTC. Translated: CASSRTGTSVYEQYF.

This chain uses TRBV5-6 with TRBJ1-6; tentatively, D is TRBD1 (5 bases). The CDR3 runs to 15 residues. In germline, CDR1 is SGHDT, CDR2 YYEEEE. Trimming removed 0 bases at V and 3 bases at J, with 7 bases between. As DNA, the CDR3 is TGTGCCAGCAGCTTGGCGGGGGGCTATAATTCACCCCTCCACTTT. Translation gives CASSLAGGYNSPLHF.

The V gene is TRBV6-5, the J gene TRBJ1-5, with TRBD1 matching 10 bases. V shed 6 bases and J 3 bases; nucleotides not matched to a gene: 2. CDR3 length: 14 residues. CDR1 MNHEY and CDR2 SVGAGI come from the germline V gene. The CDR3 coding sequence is TGTGCCAGCAGGGGGACAGGGGTCAATCAGCCCCAGCATTTT. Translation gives CASRGTGVNQPQHF.

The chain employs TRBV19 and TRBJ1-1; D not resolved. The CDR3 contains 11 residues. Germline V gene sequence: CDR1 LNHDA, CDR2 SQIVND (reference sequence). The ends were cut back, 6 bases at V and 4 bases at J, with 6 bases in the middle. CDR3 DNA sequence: TGTGCCAGTAGAACCAGCACTGAAGCTTTCTTT. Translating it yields CASRTSTEAFF.

The CDR3 nucleotides are TGCAGCGGGGGACAGATGAACACTGAAGCTTTCTTT. The encoded protein is CSGGQMNTEAFF. V usage is TRBV29-1 and J usage is TRBJ1-1; TRBD1 aligns across 7 bases. The V gene's germline CDR1 is SQVTM and CDR2 ANQGSEA. This CDR3 contains 12 residues. V shed 7 bases and J 0 bases; nucleotides not matched to a gene: 2. The full variable domain, its missing parts supplied by reference TRBV29-1 and TRBJ1-1, is SAVISQKPSRDICQRGTSLTIQCQVDSQVTMMFWYRQQPGQSLTLIATANQGSEATYESGFVIDKFPISRPNLTFSTLTVSNMSPEDSSIYLCSGGQMNTEAFFGQGTRLTVV.

The CDR3 DNA reads TGCGCCAGCAGCTCAACAGGGGCGGGGAATGAGCAGTTCTTC. Translation: CASSSTGAGNEQFF. V usage is TRBV5-1 and J usage is TRBJ2-1; D possibly corresponds to TRBD1 (7 bases). CDR3 length: 14 residues. The germline V gene encodes CDR1 SGHRS and CDR2 YFSETQ. V lost 3 bases to trimming and J lost 7 bases, with 14 bases between them.

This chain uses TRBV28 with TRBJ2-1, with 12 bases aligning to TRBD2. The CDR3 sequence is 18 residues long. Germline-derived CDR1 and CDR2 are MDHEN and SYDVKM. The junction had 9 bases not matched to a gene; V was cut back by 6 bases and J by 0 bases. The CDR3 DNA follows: TGTGCCAGCAGAAAAGGACTAGCGGGACTAAGCTCCTACAATGAGCAGTTCTTC. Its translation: CASRKGLAGLSSYNEQFF.

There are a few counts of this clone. This CDR3 reads CASRRDRGSEQYF. In nucleotides, the CDR3 is TGTGCCAGCAGACGCGACAGGGGCAGCGAGCAGTACTTC. This rearrangement joins TRBV6-5 to TRBJ2-7; TRBD1 agrees at 8 bases. The length of the CDR3 is 13 residues. Germline CDR1 is MNHEY and CDR2 is SVGAGI. V gave up 6 bases and J gave up 6 bases; unmatched junction bases: 7.

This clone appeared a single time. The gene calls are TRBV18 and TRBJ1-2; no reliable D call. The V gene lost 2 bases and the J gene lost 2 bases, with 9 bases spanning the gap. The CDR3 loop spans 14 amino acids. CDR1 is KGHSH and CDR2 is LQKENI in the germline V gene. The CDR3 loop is CASSPLTTNYGYTF. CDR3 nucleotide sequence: TGTGCCAGCTCACCATTAACGACAAACTATGGCTACACCTTC.

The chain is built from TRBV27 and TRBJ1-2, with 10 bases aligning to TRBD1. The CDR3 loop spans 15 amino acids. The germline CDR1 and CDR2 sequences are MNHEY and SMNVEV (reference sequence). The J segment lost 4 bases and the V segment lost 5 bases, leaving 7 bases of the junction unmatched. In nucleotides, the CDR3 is TGTGCCAGCAGTCTGGACAGGGGGATCCTCTATGGCTACACCTTC. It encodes CASSLDRGILYGYTF.

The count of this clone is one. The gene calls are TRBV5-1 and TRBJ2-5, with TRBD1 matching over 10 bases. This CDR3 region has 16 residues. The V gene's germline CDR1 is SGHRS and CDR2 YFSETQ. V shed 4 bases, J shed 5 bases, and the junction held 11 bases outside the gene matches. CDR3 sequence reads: CASSKRTGQGGETQYF. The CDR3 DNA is TGCGCCAGCAGCAAACGGACCGGACAGGGGGGGGAGACCCAGTACTTC.